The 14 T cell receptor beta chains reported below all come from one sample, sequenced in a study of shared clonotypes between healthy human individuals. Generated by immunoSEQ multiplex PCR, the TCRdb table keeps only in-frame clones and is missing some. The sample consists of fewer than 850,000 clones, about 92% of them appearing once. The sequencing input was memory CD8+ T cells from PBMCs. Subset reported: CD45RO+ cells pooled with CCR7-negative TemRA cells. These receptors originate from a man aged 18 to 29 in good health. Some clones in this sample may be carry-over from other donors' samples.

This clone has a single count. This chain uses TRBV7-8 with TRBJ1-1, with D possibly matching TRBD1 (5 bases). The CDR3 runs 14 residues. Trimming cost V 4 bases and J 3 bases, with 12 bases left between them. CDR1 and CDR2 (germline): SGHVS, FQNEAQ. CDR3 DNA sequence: TGTGCCAGCAGCTCTCAAGTCAGGGACACTGAAGCTTTCTTT. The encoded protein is CASSSQVRDTEAFF.

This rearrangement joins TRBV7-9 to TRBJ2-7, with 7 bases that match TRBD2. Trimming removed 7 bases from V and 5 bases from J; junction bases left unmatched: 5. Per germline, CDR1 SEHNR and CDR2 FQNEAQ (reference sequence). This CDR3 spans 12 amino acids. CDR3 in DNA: TGTGCCAGCACGGCGGGAGCCCACGAGCAGTACTTC. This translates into CASTAGAHEQYF.

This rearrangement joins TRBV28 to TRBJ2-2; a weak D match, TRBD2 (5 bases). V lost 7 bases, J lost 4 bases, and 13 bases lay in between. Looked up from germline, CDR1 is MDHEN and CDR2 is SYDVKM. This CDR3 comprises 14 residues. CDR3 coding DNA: TGTGCCAGCATCGAGGGAGTACGCACCGGGGAGCTGTTTTTT. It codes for CASIEGVRTGELFF.

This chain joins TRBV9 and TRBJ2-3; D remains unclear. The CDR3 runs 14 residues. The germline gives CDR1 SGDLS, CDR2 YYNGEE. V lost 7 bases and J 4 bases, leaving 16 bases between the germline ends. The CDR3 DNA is TGTGCCAGCGGCGCGAACCAACGGGCAGATACGCAGTATTTT. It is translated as CASGANQRADTQYF.

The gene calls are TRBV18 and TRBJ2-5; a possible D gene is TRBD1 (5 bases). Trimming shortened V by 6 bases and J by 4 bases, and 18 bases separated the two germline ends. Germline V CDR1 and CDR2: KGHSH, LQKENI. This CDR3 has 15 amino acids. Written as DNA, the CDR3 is TGTGCCAGCTCCCGACCAGGGCGATGGGGAGAGACCCAGTACTTC. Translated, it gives CASSRPGRWGETQYF.

The CDR3 loop reads CASIQGAGGLYNEQFF. In DNA, the CDR3 is TGTGCCAGCATCCAGGGAGCGGGAGGGCTCTACAATGAGCAGTTCTTC. J is TRBJ2-1 and V is TRBV28; 10 positions match TRBD2. CDR3 length: 16 amino acids. Looked up from germline, CDR1 is MDHEN and CDR2 is SYDVKM. Trimming cost V 7 bases and J 3 bases; bases outside gene matches: 9.

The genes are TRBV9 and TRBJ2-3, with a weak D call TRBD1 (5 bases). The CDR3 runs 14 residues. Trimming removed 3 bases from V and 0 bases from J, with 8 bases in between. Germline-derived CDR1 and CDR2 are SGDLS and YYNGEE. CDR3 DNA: TGTGCCAGCAGCGCCACAGGTAGCACAGATACGCAGTATTTT. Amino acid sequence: CASSATGSTDTQYF.

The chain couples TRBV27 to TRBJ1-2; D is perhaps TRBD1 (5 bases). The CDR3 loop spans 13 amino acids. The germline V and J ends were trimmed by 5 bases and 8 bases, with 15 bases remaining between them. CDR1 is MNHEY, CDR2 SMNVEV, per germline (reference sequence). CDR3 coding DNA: TGTGCCAGCAGTCCCAGTGGGGCACGGGGCTACACCTTC. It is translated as CASSPSGARGYTF.

Here the CDR3 DNA reads TGTGCCAGCAGCCCGGTACCCGGGACCCACTCCTACGAGCAGTACTTC. This translates into CASSPVPGTHSYEQYF. The chain is built from TRBV4-2 and TRBJ2-7; TRBD1 or TRBD2 may be the D gene (5 bases each). The V and J ends lost 4 bases and 0 bases respectively, with 16 bases between them. The V gene's germline CDR1 is LGHNA and CDR2 YNFKEQ. This CDR3 has 16 residues.

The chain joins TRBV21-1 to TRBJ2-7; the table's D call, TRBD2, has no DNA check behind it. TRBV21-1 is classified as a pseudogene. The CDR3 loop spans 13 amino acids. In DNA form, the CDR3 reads TGTGCCAGCAGCAAAACGGAGTCCTACGAGCAGTACTTC. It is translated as CASSKTESYEQYF.

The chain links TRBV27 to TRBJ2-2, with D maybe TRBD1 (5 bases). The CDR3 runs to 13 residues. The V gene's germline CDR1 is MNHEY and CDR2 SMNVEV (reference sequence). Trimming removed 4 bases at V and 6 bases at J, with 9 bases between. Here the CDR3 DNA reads TGTGCCAGCAGTTACAGGTCCCCCGGGGAGCTGTTTTTT. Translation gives CASSYRSPGELFF.

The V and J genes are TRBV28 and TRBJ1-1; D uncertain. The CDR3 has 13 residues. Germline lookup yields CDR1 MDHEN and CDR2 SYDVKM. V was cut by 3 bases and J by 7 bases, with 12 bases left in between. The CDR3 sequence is CASSFRPLGEAFF. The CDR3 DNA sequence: TGTGCCAGCAGTTTCCGTCCCCTAGGTGAAGCTTTCTTT.

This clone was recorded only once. The CDR3 sequence is CASNHRGAGGKNIQYF. The CDR3 bases are TGTGCCAGCAACCATCGCGGGGCAGGGGGCAAAAACATTCAGTACTTC. This chain joins TRBV11-2 and TRBJ2-4; tentatively, D is TRBD1 (7 bases). CDR3 length equals 16 residues. Trimming stripped 7 bases from V and 3 bases from J, with 19 bases between. CDR1 is SGHAT and CDR2 is FQNNGV in the germline V gene.

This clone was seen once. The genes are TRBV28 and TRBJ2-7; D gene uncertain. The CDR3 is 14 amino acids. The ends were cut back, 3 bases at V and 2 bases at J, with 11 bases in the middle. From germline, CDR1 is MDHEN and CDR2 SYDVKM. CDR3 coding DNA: TGTGCCAGCAGTTTGATTTCGGAAACCTACGAGCAGTACTTC. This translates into CASSLISETYEQYF. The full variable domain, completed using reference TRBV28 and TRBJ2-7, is DVKVTQSSRYLVKRTGEKVFLECVQDMDHENMFWYRQDPGLGLRLIYFSYDVKMKEKGDIPEGYSVSREKKERFSLILESASTNQTSMYLCASSLISETYEQYFGPGTRLTVT.